This T cell receptor (beta chain) was identified during a study of T cell repertoires in cytomegalovirus infection (dated by TCRdb to the late 2010s). Some background on the complete study: Donor HLA type was relevant to the analysis, as public TCR beta signatures indicated carriage of CMV infection together with the matching HLA type.

Here is what the overall study found, with its caveats: The ex vivo response was dominated by HLA-C-restricted CMV-specific TCR beta clonotypes, and the single most frequent clonotype in two of eight donors was supplied by these HLA-C-restricted clonotypes. Carriers of CMV infection plus the relevant HLA type were discriminated by the cumulative frequency of public TCR beta family members in the study cohort and in an independent 352-donor cohort.

Sequencing instrument: Illumina HiSeq 1500. TCRdb reprocessing: public reads trimmed at Q25 with fastp, clones called with MiXCR, in-frame beta chains kept. Merged by CDR3 protein, the rows form single entries marked with the most common genes and DNA. This sample is represented by under 300,000 distinct CDR3 sequences; 12% of them were singletons. The ten most abundant clones make up 1.5% to 2% of the sample. To note about this clonotype: It lacks a known antigen. No per-base quality is available; no much larger clone lies one base away.

This receptor was obtained from a human donor in good health (CMV status not recorded). Some clones in this sample may be carry-over from other donors' samples. Sequenced input: PBMCs.

The nucleotide sequence is TGTGCCAGTAGTAAGGAACCGGGACAGTACTATGGCTACACCTTC. This yields the protein CASSKEPGQYYGYTF. The rearrangement joined TRBV19 to TRBJ1-2, with TRBD1 identical over 7 junction bases. Reading from cysteine to phenylalanine, the CDR3 counts 15 amino acids. Of all the DNA, just the CDR3 is kept, 45 bases in frame from base 1. Compared with germline, V lacks 4 bases and J lacks 3 bases; bases without a gene match: 8. The germline V gene (reference sequence) specifies LNHDA as CDR1 and SQIVND as CDR2.